This TCR beta chain was sequenced during a study of T cells in localized non-small cell lung cancer. Comments on this clone: Antigen unknown. At one boundary the junction diverges from the germline segment, which might be a read error.

General study points: Greater blood T cell density accompanied longer overall survival. When the top 100 tumor clones were examined, a median around 58 of them also appeared in the adjacent lung, which was paired and uninvolved. One tumor region alone was sequenced, and heterogeneity therefore remains possible. Peak T cell clonality was found in uninvolved adjacent lung, exceeding tumor.

The germline V gene has CDR1 SSHAT and CDR2 FNYEAQ (reference sequence). The CDR3 length is 13 residues. The repertoire was sequenced with immunoSEQ multiplex PCR; TCRdb's copy has only in-frame clones and lacks some. The data show tens of thousands of clones, approximately 90% seen once. This clonotype was sampled from a man between 40 and 75 years old with stage I lung adenocarcinoma. The chain recombines TRBV7-7 with TRBJ1-4; D may be TRBD1 (5 bases). The sample consisted of peripheral blood, taken before any cancer treatment. The CDR3 region has the DNA TGTGCTAGCAGCCTGGACGGGGGGGAAAAACTGTTTTTT. This encodes CASSLDGGEKLFF.